The count of the clone carrying this T cell receptor beta chain is one. The target antigen is unknown. This sample was taken from a study of T cells in narcolepsy. Study-level information: Healthy controls were enrolled alongside patients with narcolepsy type 1 or type 2.

Study findings and constraints: Same-patient CSF and blood CD4+ T cell clonotypes included HCRT-specific and TRIB2-specific autoreactive ones. Reportedly, autoreactive clonotypes were serially detected in patients' blood but not controls'. Some memory CD4+ repertoires had no autoreactive clone sequences.

The data were produced by immunoSEQ multiplex PCR, yet TCRdb's version contains in-frame clones alone and is incomplete. The sample holds tens of thousands of clones, around 86% seen once. The CDR3 consists of 18 residues. Per the germline V gene, CDR1 is KGHSH and CDR2 is LQKENI. Germline trimming cut 0 bases from V and 7 bases from J; bases unmatched to any gene: 15. The chain links TRBV18 to TRBJ2-3, with 8 bases matching TRBD2. The clonotype comes from a human donor with narcolepsy. The specimen was CD45RA- memory CD4+ T cells from PBMCs. The CDR3 nucleotides read TGTGCCAGCTCACCACCGTCCACTAGCGGACCGGAGGGGAATACGCAGTATTTT. It is translated as CASSPPSTSGPEGNTQYF.